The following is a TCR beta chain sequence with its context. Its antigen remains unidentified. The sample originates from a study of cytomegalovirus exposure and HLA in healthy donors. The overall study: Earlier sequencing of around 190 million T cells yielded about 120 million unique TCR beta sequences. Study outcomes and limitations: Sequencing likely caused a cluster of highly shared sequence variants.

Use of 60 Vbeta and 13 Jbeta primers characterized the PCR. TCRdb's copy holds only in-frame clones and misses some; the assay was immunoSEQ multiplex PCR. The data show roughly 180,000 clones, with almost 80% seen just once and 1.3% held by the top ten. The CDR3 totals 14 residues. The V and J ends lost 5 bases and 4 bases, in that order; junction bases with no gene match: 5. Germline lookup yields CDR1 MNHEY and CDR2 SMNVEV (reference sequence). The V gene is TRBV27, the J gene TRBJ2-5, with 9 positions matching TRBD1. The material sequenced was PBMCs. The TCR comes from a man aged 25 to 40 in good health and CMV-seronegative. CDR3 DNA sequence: TGTGCCAGCAGTCTAAGGGGACAGGGAGAGACCCAGTACTTC. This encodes CASSLRGQGETQYF.